A single sample is the source of the 27 T cell receptor beta chains below, sequenced in a study of radiation and T cells in renal cell carcinoma. Noted time point: blood 2 weeks post-SBRT. Treatment: 15 Gy SBRT to primary tumor, nephrectomy 4 weeks later. The assay was immunoSEQ multiplex PCR, and TCRdb's table has in-frame clones only and misses some. The table records about 130,000 clones, around four fifths of them present only once. Sequenced here: blood, sampled from a patient whose treatment included radiotherapy and nephrectomy. Source of these receptors: a woman aged 55 to 70 with renal cell carcinoma.

V is TRBV5-1 and J is TRBJ2-7; TRBD1 aligns across 11 bases. Germline loops: CDR1 SGHRS, CDR2 YFSETQ. The CDR3 has 15 amino acids. The ends lost 0 bases at V and 5 bases at J; junction bases unmatched: 4. Written as DNA, the CDR3 is TGCGCCAGCAGCTTGGGGACAGGGGGCGCCCACGAGCAGTACTTC. The encoded protein is CASSLGTGGAHEQYF.

The V and J genes are TRBV5-1 and TRBJ2-3; the D gene is possibly TRBD1 (5 bases). V shed 0 bases and J shed 3 bases, with 5 bases lying between them. From germline, CDR1 is SGHRS and CDR2 YFSETQ. The CDR3 has 13 residues. The chain's CDR3 is CASSLAGTDTQYF. The CDR3 region has the DNA TGCGCCAGCAGCTTGGCAGGGACAGATACGCAGTATTTT.

This clone was observed a few times. The genes are TRBV27 and TRBJ2-7; TRBD1 aligns across 9 bases. The V gene's germline CDR1 is MNHEY and CDR2 SMNVEV (reference sequence). The CDR3 loop spans 14 amino acids. V lost 5 bases, J lost 6 bases, and 8 bases stayed unmatched. The CDR3 here is CASSLGTGYGEQYF. The DNA of the CDR3 is TGTGCCAGCAGTCTCGGGACAGGGTACGGCGAGCAGTACTTC.

This clone was seen only once. This chain joins TRBV7-3 and TRBJ1-1; no clear D gene. This CDR3 has 15 residues. V was pared by 0 bases and J by 0 bases, with 8 bases between. CDR1 is SGHTA, CDR2 FQGTGA, per germline. CDR3 amino acids: CASSLTQSMNTEAFF. Here the CDR3 DNA reads TGTGCCAGCAGCTTAACGCAGTCCATGAACACTGAAGCTTTCTTT.

The chain has TRBV21-1 and TRBJ2-7. TRBV21-1 is classified as a pseudogene. This CDR3 region has 15 residues. This CDR3 is CASSNGTPALYEQYF. CDR3 coding DNA: TGTGCCAGCAGCAACGGGACCCCTGCTCTATACGAGCAGTACTTC.

J is TRBJ2-5 and V is TRBV20-1, with D unresolved. The V end lost 3 bases, the J end lost 1 base, and 3 bases lay between the germline ends. Germline values: CDR1 DFQATT, CDR2 SNEGSKA (reference sequence). The CDR3 length is 11 residues. CDR3 sequence: CSARLQETQYF. The CDR3 DNA reads TGCAGTGCTAGGCTCCAAGAGACCCAGTACTTC.

The chain links TRBV6-1 to TRBJ1-5; D not resolved. The CDR3 spans 13 residues. Germline-derived CDR1 and CDR2 are MNHNS and SASEGT. V was trimmed by 4 bases and J by 4 bases, leaving 8 bases between them. The CDR3 DNA reads TGTGCCAGCAGTGCCAGCCGTAATCAGCCCCAGCATTTT. This translates into CASSASRNQPQHF.

This chain uses TRBV4-1 with TRBJ2-2; unclear D gene. CDR3 size: 15 residues. The V end lost 4 bases, the J end lost 7 bases, and 16 bases lay between the germline ends. CDR1 and CDR2 (germline): MGHRA, YSYEKL. The CDR3 is CASSPGPGQIGELFF. CDR3 in DNA: TGCGCCAGCAGCCCGGGCCCGGGTCAGATCGGGGAGCTGTTTTTT.

The table lists this clone with a few counts. The V call is TRBV29-1, the J call TRBJ1-1; 9 bases fit TRBD1. Germline trimming cut 7 bases from V and 1 base from J; bases unmatched to any gene: 1. The CDR3 extends over 12 amino acids. Per the germline V gene, CDR1 is SQVTM and CDR2 is ANQGSEA. CDR3 region: CSGGQGNTEAFF. In DNA form, the CDR3 reads TGCAGCGGGGGACAGGGGAACACTGAAGCTTTCTTT.

The chain uses TRBV5-1 and TRBJ2-7; D is possibly TRBD1 or TRBD2 (5 bases each). Per the germline V gene, CDR1 is SGHRS and CDR2 is YFSETQ. This CDR3 has 16 residues. V was pared by 4 bases and J by 6 bases, with 23 bases between. The CDR3 protein is CASSAGPRQSTGEQYF. In DNA, the CDR3 is TGCGCCAGCAGCGCGGGCCCCAGACAGTCTACGGGCGAGCAGTACTTC.

The chain joins TRBV4-2 to TRBJ2-7, with TRBD2 matching 7 bases. The ends lost 0 bases at V and 1 base at J; junction bases unmatched: 18. The CDR3 contains 20 residues. Germline CDR1 reads LGHNA; CDR2 reads YNFKEQ. CDR3: CASSQDGRGSSFSWSYEQYF. As DNA, the CDR3 is TGTGCCAGCAGCCAAGACGGACGCGGGAGCTCGTTCTCCTGGTCCTACGAGCAGTACTTC.

The rearrangement joins TRBV28 to TRBJ1-2; D unresolved. The V end lost 9 bases, the J end lost 2 bases, and 7 bases lay between the germline ends. Germline CDR1 MDHEN, CDR2 SYDVKM. This CDR3 has 11 amino acids. The CDR3 here is CASVANYGYTF. As DNA, the CDR3 is TGTGCCAGTGTGGCAAACTATGGCTACACCTTC.

This chain connects TRBV6-6 to TRBJ1-1; D remains ambiguous. Germline assignment: CDR1 MNHNY and CDR2 SVGAGI (reference sequence). This CDR3 has 11 residues. Trimming took 6 bases from V and 4 from J, leaving 6 bases between them. CDR3 nucleotide sequence: TGTGCCAGCAGACGGGGCACTGAAGCTTTCTTT. It translates to CASRRGTEAFF.

The genes are TRBV5-1 and TRBJ2-1; 7 positions match TRBD1. This CDR3 is 15 amino acids long. Trimming removed 3 bases from V and 0 bases from J; junction bases left unmatched: 3. Germline V gene data show CDR1 as SGHRS and CDR2 as YFSETQ. The CDR3 sequence is CASSWTGSSYNEQFF. CDR3 nucleotide sequence: TGCGCCAGCAGCTGGACAGGAAGCTCCTACAATGAGCAGTTCTTC.

This chain's CDR3 is CASSPQREGLEQYF. DNA of the CDR3: TGTGCCAGCTCCCCCCAGCGGGAGGGCCTCGAGCAGTACTTC. The chain links TRBV18 to TRBJ2-7; 10 bases line up with TRBD2. The V gene's germline CDR1 is KGHSH and CDR2 LQKENI. V lost 6 bases, J lost 6 bases, and 8 bases stayed unmatched. The CDR3 has 14 residues.

The chain combines TRBV2 with TRBJ1-4; D possibly corresponds to TRBD1 (5 bases). Looked up from germline, CDR1 is SNHLY and CDR2 is FYNNEI. The CDR3 runs 15 residues. V lost 6 bases and J 0 bases, leaving 11 bases between the germline ends. The CDR3 sequence is CASRVRVTTNEKLFF. DNA of the CDR3: TGTGCCAGCAGAGTCAGGGTAACAACTAATGAAAAACTGTTTTTT. Full variable domain (remainder filled in from reference TRBV2 and TRBJ1-4): EPEVTQTPSHQVTQMGQEVILRCVPISNHLYFYWYRQILGQKVEFLVSFYNNEISEKSEIFDDQFSVERPDGSNFTLKIRSTKLEDSAMYFCASRVRVTTNEKLFFGSGTQLSVL.

CDR3 sequence: CASSPGPDSNQPQHF. The CDR3 DNA reads TGTGCCAGTAGCCCCGGACCGGATAGCAATCAGCCCCAGCATTTT. V and J are TRBV19 and TRBJ1-5; D gene ambiguous. The CDR3 has 15 residues. CDR1 and CDR2 (germline): LNHDA, SQIVND (reference sequence). V was clipped by 6 bases and J by 0 bases, with 12 bases between them. Full variable domain (remainder filled in from reference TRBV19 and TRBJ1-5): DGGITQSPKYLFRKEGQNVTLSCEQNLNHDAMYWYRQDPGQGLRLIYYSQIVNDFQKGDIAEGYSVSREKKESFPLTVTSAQKNPTAFYLCASSPGPDSNQPQHFGDGTRLSIL.

The chain carries TRBV5-6 and TRBJ1-1, with 9 bases fitting TRBD1. This CDR3 has 16 amino acids. CDR1 is SGHDT and CDR2 is YYEEEE in the germline V gene. V lost 2 bases to trimming and J lost 4 bases; unmatched junction nucleotides: 9. Here the CDR3 DNA reads TGTGCCAGCAGCTTTTTTGGGACAGGGAGGAGCACTGAAGCTTTCTTT. Its translation is CASSFFGTGRSTEAFF.

This chain uses TRBV6-1 with TRBJ1-6; 7 bases agree with TRBD1. This CDR3 is 12 amino acids long. Germline V CDR1 and CDR2: MNHNS, SASEGT. The trim removed 7 bases at V and 10 bases at J, leaving 4 bases unmatched. For the CDR3, the DNA is TGTGCCAGCAACAGGGGAGGATCACCCCTCCACTTT. Its translation is CASNRGGSPLHF.

The chain uses TRBV28 and TRBJ1-2, with D hard to call. Germline V gives CDR1 MDHEN, CDR2 SYDVKM. The CDR3 spans 13 residues. V dropped 4 bases and J dropped 5 bases, with 11 bases sitting between them. The CDR3 spells CASSSGPSYGYTF. CDR3 DNA sequence: TGTGCCAGCAGTTCTGGTCCCAGTTATGGCTACACCTTC.

The V call is TRBV9, the J call TRBJ2-7, with D tentatively TRBD1 (6 bases). This CDR3 has 16 amino acids. V shed 0 bases and J shed 5 bases, with 18 bases lying between them. Looked up from germline, CDR1 is SGDLS and CDR2 is YYNGEE. CDR3 coding DNA: TGTGCCAGCAGCGTAGGTATCGGTGGGGGCCAACACGAGCAGTACTTC. This sequence encodes CASSVGIGGGQHEQYF. The full variable domain, in which reference TRBV9 and TRBJ2-7 provide the parts outside the CDR3, is DSGVTQTPKHLITATGQRVTLRCSPRSGDLSVYWYQQSLDQGLQFLIQYYNGEERAKGNILERFSAQQFPDLHSELNLSSLELGDSALYFCASSVGIGGGQHEQYFGPGTRLTVT.

The chain couples TRBV7-9 to TRBJ2-7; no definite D call. V was pared by 5 bases and J by 6 bases, with 11 bases between. This CDR3 spans 12 amino acids. Germline CDR1 reads SEHNR; CDR2 reads FQNEAQ (reference sequence). CDR3 nucleotide sequence: TGTGCCAGCAGCCCCCGAGGATTCGAGCAGTACTTC. Protein sequence: CASSPRGFEQYF.

J is TRBJ1-4 and V is TRBV5-6; D remains unclear. CDR3 size: 14 residues. Trimming took 5 bases from V and 5 from J, leaving 13 bases between them. Germline V gene lookup returns CDR1 SGHDT and CDR2 YYEEEE. CDR3 residues: CASSLNPQNEKLFF. CDR3 DNA sequence: TGTGCCAGCAGTCTGAATCCCCAAAATGAAAAACTGTTTTTT.

This rearrangement joins TRBV30 to TRBJ1-1, with TRBD1 identical over 8 bases. CDR1 is GTSNPN and CDR2 is SVGIG in the germline V gene (reference sequence). The CDR3 is 13 amino acids. The J segment lost 2 bases and the V segment lost 4 bases, leaving 3 bases of the junction unmatched. CDR3 sequence: CAWNPGGNTEAFF. CDR3 DNA: TGTGCCTGGAACCCAGGGGGCAACACTGAAGCTTTCTTT.

The CDR3 nucleotides read TGTGCCAGCCGGTCCGCAGGCCCCTATGGCTACACCTTC. Translation: CASRSAGPYGYTF. This chain links TRBV27 with TRBJ1-2; D gene ambiguous. The CDR3 has 13 residues. Germline-derived CDR1 and CDR2 are MNHEY and SMNVEV (reference sequence). The V end was cut by 8 bases, the J end by 4 bases, with 14 bases between.

J is TRBJ1-2 and V is TRBV7-9; the match to TRBD1 covers 8 bases. The CDR3 covers 14 residues. J was trimmed by 8 bases and V by 4 bases; bases with no gene match: 9. Germline loops: CDR1 SEHNR, CDR2 FQNEAQ (reference sequence). The CDR3 DNA is TGTGCCAGCAGCTCTAAGGACAGGGACATAGGCTACACCTTC. Translating it yields CASSSKDRDIGYTF.

The chain has TRBV25-1 and TRBJ2-7; possibly TRBD2 for D (5 bases). V lost 4 bases and J lost 11, with 15 bases in between. The CDR3 has 12 amino acids. The germline V gene has CDR1 MGHDK and CDR2 SYGVNS. CDR3 protein: CASSGPGIKKYF. In nucleotides, the CDR3 is TGTGCCAGCAGTGGACCCGGGATCAAAAAGTACTTC.